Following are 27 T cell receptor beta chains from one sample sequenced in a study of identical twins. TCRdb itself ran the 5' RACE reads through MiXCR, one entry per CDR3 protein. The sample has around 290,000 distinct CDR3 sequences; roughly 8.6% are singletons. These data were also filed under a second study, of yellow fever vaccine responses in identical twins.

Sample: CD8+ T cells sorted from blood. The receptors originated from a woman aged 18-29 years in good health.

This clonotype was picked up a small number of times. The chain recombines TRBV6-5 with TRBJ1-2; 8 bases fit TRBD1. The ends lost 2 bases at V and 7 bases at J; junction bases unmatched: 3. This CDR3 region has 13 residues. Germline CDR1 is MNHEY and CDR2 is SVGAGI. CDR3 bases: TGTGCCAGCAGTTACGACGACAGGGGTGGCTACACCTTC. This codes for CASSYDDRGGYTF.

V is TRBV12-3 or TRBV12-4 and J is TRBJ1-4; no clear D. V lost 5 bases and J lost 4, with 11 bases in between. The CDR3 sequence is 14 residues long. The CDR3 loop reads CASSPLGLNEKLFF. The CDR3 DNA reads TGTGCCAGCAGTCCCCTGGGTCTTAATGAAAAACTGTTTTTT.

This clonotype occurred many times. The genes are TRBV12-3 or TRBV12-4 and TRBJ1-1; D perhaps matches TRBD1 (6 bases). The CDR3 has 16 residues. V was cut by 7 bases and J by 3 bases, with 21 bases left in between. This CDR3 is CASTLWVGGRDTEAFF. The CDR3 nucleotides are TGTGCCAGCACCCTTTGGGTCGGGGGGCGGGACACTGAAGCTTTCTTT.

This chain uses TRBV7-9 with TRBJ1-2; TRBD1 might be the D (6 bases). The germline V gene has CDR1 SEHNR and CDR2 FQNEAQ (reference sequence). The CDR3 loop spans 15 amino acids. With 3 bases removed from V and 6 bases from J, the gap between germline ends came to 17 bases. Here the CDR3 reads CASSFSLQGNDGYTF. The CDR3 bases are TGTGCCAGCAGCTTCAGCCTCCAGGGGAACGATGGCTACACCTTC.

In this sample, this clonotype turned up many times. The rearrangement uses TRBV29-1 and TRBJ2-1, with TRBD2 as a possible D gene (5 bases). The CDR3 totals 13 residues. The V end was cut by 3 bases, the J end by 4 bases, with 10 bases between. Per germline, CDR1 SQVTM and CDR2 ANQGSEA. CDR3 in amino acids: CSVEWEYYNEQFF. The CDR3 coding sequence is TGCAGCGTTGAGTGGGAGTATTACAATGAGCAGTTCTTC.

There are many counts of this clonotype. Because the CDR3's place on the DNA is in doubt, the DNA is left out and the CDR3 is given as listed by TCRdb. CDR3 sequence: CASSFSLDRNYGYTF. The chain joins TRBV5-5 to TRBJ1-2; the tabulated D call, TRBD1, remains unverified against the DNA. Termini included, the CDR3 measures 15 amino acids. CDR1 and CDR2 from the germline V gene are SGHKS and YYEKEE (reference sequence).

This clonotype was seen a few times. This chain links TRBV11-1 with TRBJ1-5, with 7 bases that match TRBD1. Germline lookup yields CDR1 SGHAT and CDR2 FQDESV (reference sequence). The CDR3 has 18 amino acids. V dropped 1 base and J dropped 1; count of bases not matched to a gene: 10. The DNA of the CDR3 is TGTGCCAGCAGCTTAGAGGGGGCGCGGATGTTAAGCAATCAGCCCCAGCATTTT. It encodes CASSLEGARMLSNQPQHF. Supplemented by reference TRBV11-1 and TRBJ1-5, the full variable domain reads EAEVAQSPRYKITEKSQAVAFWCDPISGHATLYWYRQILGQGPELLVQFQDESVVDDSQLPKDRFSAERLKGVDSTLKIQPAELGDSAMYLCASSLEGARMLSNQPQHFGDGTRLSIL.

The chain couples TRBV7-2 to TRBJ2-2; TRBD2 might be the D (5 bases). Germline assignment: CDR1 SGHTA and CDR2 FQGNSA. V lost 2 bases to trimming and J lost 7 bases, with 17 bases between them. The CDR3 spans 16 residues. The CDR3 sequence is CASSLFRGWSFGELFF. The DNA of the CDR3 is TGTGCCAGCAGCTTATTCCGGGGTTGGTCGTTCGGGGAGCTGTTTTTT.

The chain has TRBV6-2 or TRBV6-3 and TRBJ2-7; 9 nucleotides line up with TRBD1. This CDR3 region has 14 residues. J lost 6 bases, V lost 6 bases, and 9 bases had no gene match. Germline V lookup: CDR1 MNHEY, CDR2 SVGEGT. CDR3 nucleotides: TGTGCCAGCAGCACCGGGACAGGGTCTTTCGAGCAGTACTTC. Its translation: CASSTGTGSFEQYF.

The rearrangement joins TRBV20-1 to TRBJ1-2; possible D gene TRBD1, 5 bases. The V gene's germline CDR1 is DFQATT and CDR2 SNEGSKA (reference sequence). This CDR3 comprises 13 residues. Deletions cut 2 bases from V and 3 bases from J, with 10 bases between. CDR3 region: CSARLTVDYGYTF. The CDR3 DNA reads TGCAGTGCTAGATTGACAGTGGACTATGGCTACACCTTC.

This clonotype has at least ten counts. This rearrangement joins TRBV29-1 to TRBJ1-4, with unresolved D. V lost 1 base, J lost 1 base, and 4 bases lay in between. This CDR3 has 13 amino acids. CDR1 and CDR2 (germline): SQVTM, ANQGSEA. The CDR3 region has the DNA TGCAGCGTTGAAGCGGAAACTAATGAAAAACTGTTTTTT. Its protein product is CSVEAETNEKLFF. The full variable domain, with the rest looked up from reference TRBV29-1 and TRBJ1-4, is SAVISQKPSRDICQRGTSLTIQCQVDSQVTMMFWYRQQPGQSLTLIATANQGSEATYESGFVIDKFPISRPNLTFSTLTVSNMSPEDSSIYLCSVEAETNEKLFFGSGTQLSVL.

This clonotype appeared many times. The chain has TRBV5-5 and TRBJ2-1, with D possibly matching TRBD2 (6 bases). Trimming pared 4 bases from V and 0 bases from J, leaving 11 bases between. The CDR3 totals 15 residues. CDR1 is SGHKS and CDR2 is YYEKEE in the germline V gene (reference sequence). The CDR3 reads CASSPTGLSYNEQFF. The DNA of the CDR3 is TGTGCCAGCAGCCCAACGGGACTCTCCTACAATGAGCAGTTCTTC.

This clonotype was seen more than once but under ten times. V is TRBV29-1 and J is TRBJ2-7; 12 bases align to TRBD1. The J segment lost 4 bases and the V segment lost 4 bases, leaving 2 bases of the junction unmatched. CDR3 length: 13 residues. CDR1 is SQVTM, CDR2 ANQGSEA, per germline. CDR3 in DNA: TGCAGCGTTGGGGGACAGGGGGCGTACGAGCAGTACTTC. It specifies CSVGGQGAYEQYF.

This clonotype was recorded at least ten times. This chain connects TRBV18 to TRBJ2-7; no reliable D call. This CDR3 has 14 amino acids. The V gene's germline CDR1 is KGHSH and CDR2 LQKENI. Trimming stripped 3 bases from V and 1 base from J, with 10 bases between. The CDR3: CASSPPSESYEQYF. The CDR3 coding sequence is TGTGCCAGCTCACCTCCTAGTGAATCCTACGAGCAGTACTTC. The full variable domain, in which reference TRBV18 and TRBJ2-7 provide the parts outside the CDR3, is NAGVMQNPRHLVRRRGQEARLRCSPMKGHSHVYWYRQLPEEGLKFMVYLQKENIIDESGMPKERFSAEFPKEGPSILRIQQVVRGDSAAYFCASSPPSESYEQYFGPGTRLTVT.

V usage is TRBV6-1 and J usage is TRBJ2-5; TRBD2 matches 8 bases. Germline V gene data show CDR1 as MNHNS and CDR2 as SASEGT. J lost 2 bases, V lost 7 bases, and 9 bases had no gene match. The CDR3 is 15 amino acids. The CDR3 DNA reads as TGTGCCAGCAAGATGGCGGGAGGACTACAAGAGACCCAGTACTTC. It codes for CASKMAGGLQETQYF.

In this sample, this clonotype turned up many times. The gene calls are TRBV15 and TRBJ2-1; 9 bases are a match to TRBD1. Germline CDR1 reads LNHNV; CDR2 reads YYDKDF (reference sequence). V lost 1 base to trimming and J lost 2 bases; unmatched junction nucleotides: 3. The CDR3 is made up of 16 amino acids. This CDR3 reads CATSRAGTGPYNEQFF. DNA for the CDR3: TGTGCCACCAGCAGAGCCGGGACAGGGCCCTACAATGAGCAGTTCTTC.

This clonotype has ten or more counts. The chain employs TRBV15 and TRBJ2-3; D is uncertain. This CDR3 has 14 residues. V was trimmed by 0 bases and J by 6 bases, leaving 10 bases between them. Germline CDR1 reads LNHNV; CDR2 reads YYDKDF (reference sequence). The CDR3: CATSRDQERDTQYF. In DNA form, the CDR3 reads TGTGCCACCAGCAGAGATCAGGAGAGGGATACGCAGTATTTT.

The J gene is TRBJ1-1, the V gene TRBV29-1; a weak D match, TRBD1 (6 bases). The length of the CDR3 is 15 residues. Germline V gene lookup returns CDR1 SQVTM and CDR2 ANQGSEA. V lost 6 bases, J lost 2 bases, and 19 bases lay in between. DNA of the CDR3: TGCAGCGTCACTCCCACCACAGGGACCAACACTGAAGCTTTCTTT. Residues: CSVTPTTGTNTEAFF.

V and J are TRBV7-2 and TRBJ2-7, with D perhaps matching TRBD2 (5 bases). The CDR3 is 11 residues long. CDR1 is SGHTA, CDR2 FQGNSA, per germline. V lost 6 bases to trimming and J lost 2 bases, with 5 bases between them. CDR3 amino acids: CASREAYEQYF. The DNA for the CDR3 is TGTGCCAGCAGGGAGGCCTACGAGCAGTACTTC.

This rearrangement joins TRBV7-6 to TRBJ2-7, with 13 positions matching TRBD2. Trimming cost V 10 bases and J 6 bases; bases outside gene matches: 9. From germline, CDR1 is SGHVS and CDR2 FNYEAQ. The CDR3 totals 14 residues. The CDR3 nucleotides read TGTGCCACCGCCGCACTAGCGGGAGGGTCCGAGCAGTACTTC. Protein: CATAALAGGSEQYF.

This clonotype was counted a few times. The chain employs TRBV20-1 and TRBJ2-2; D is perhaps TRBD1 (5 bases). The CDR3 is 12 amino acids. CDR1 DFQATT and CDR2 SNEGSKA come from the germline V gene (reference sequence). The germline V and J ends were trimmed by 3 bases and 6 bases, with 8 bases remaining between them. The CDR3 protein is CSARDNPGELFF. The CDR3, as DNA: TGCAGTGCTAGGGACAACCCCGGGGAGCTGTTTTTT.

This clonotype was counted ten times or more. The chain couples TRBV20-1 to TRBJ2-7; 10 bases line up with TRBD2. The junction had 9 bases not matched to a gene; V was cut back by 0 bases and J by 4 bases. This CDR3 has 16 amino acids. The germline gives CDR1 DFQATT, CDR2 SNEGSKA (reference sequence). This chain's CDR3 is CSARDVSGRALYEQYF. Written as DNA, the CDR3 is TGCAGTGCTAGAGATGTAAGCGGGAGGGCCTTATACGAGCAGTACTTC.

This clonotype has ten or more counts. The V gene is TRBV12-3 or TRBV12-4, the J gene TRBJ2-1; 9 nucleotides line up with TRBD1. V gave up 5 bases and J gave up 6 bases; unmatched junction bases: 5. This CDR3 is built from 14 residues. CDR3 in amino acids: CASSPGTGINEQFF. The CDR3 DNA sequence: TGTGCCAGCAGTCCCGGGACAGGGATCAATGAGCAGTTCTTC.

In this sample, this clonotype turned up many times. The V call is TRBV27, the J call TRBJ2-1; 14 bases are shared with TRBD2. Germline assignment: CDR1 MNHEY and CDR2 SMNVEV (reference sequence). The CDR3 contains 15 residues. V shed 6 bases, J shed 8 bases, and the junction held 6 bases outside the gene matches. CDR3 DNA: TGTGCCAGCAGCCTCGGACTAGCGGGGGGAGATGAGCAGTTCTTC. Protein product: CASSLGLAGGDEQFF.

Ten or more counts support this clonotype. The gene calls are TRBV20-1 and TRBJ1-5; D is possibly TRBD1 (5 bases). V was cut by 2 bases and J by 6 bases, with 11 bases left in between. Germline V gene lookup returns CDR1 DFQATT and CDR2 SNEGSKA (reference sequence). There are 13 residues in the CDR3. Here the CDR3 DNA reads TGCAGTGCTAGACTAGGGGAGTTTCAGCCCCAGCATTTT. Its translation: CSARLGEFQPQHF.

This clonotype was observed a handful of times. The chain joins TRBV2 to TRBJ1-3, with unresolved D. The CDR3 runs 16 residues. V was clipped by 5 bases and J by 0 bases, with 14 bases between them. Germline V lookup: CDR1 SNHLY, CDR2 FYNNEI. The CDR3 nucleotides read TGTGCCAGCAGTCTCGGACTGCCGGGCTCTGGAAACACCATATATTTT. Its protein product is CASSLGLPGSGNTIYF.

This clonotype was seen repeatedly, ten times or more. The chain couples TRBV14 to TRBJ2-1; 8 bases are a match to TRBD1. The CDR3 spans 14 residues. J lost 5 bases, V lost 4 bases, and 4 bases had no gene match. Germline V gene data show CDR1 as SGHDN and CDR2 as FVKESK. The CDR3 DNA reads TGTGCCAGCAGCCGACAGGGGTACAACAATGAGCAGTTCTTC. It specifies CASSRQGYNNEQFF. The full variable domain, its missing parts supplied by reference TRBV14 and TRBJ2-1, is EAGVTQFPSHSVIEKGQTVTLRCDPISGHDNLYWYRRVMGKEIKFLLHFVKESKQDESGMPNNRFLAERTGGTYSTLKVQPAELEDSGVYFCASSRQGYNNEQFFGPGTRLTVL.